The entry below gives a single TCR beta chain sequence along with its context. The target antigen is unknown. The entry originates in a study of cytomegalovirus exposure and HLA in healthy donors. Study information: Earlier results showed roughly 120 million unique TCR beta sequences derived from roughly 200 million T cells.

CDR3 length: 14 residues. CDR1 and CDR2 (germline): SNHLY, FYNNEI. The J segment lost 5 bases and the V segment lost 6 bases, leaving 7 bases of the junction unmatched. PCR amplification relied on 60 Vbeta primers (plus 13 Jbeta primers). Generated by immunoSEQ multiplex PCR, the TCRdb table keeps only in-frame clones and is missing some. The table has about 230,000 clones, 75% to 85% seen once. General study results and limits: Per a prior analysis, the majority of TCR beta V segments were productive roughly 90% or roughly 30% of the time.

This sequence was found in a woman aged 55-69 years in good health and CMV-seropositive. J is TRBJ1-5 and V is TRBV2, with 7 bases lining up with TRBD1. Specimen: PBMCs. CDR3 sequence: CASRTGTAYQPQHF. CDR3 sequence (DNA): TGTGCCAGCAGAACCGGGACAGCATATCAGCCCCAGCATTTT.